The 14 T cell receptor beta chains given below trace back to one sample, sequenced in a study of sequential checkpoint blockade in melanoma. Treatment: randomized to nivolumab then ipilimumab (arm A) or the reverse (arm B). Profiled with immunoSEQ multiplex PCR; TCRdb holds only in-frame clones, not every one. Altogether about 8,400 clones are present, roughly 90% being singletons, with the ten largest covering around 15%. The input for sequencing was CD8+ T cells sorted from blood (inferred from file names), taken from a patient given nivolumab and ipilimumab in sequence. The source of these receptors is a human donor with melanoma.

The V gene is TRBV15, the J gene TRBJ2-1; tentatively, D is TRBD1 (6 bases). CDR1 and CDR2 from the germline V gene are LNHNV and YYDKDF (reference sequence). The CDR3 is made up of 15 amino acids. V lost 4 bases and J 7 bases, leaving 17 bases between the germline ends. CDR3 protein: CATSIRRQGFNEQFF. DNA for the CDR3: TGTGCCACCAGCATCCGCCGGCAGGGGTTTAATGAGCAGTTCTTC.

The chain is built from TRBV19 and TRBJ1-2, with D perhaps matching TRBD1 (5 bases). The CDR3 is 16 amino acids. In germline, CDR1 is LNHDA, CDR2 SQIVND (reference sequence). Trimming removed 0 bases at V and 3 bases at J, with 14 bases between. The CDR3 coding sequence is TGTGCCAGTAGTATAGACGGCAGGGAACGATACTATGGCTACACCTTC. Residues: CASSIDGRERYYGYTF.

This chain links TRBV28 with TRBJ2-7; TRBD2 aligns across 13 bases. CDR3 length: 17 amino acids. Germline assignment: CDR1 MDHEN and CDR2 SYDVKM. Trimming at V came to 4 bases and at J to 0 bases, leaving 6 bases not matched to a gene. The DNA for the CDR3 is TGTGCCAGCAGTTCCCACAGGACTAGCGGGAGCTCCTACGAGCAGTACTTC. It yields the protein CASSSHRTSGSSYEQYF.

J is TRBJ1-5 and V is TRBV6-5; 7 bases map to TRBD1. The CDR3 loop spans 15 amino acids. Germline assignment: CDR1 MNHEY and CDR2 SVGAGI. V was pared by 4 bases and J by 7 bases, with 10 bases of the junction left unmatched. The CDR3 region has the DNA TGTGCCAGCAGTTCAACGACAGGGTGGGACCAGCCCCAGCATTTT. It translates to CASSSTTGWDQPQHF.

CDR3 loop: CASSFGTGDSYEQYV. CDR3 nucleotide sequence: TGTGCCAGCAGTTTCGGGACAGGGGATTCCTACGAGCAGTACGTC. The gene calls are TRBV27 and TRBJ2-7; 10 bases agree with TRBD1. The CDR3 is 15 amino acids. V was clipped by 3 bases and J by 1 base; unmatched bases: 3. The germline CDR1 and CDR2 sequences are MNHEY and SMNVEV (reference sequence).

The chain couples TRBV6-1 to TRBJ1-5; D might be TRBD1 (5 bases). CDR1 MNHNS and CDR2 SASEGT come from the germline V gene. The CDR3 totals 15 residues. Trimming took off 5 bases at V and 7 bases at J, with 18 bases between the two ends. As DNA, the CDR3 is TGTGCCAGCAGTCCCGACTGGGGGAGGCACCAGCCCCAGCATTTT. It encodes CASSPDWGRHQPQHF.

The chain recombines TRBV19 with TRBJ2-7; 10 nucleotides agree with TRBD1. The V segment lost 5 bases and the J segment 2 bases; nucleotides outside the gene matches: 3. CDR1 and CDR2 from the germline V gene are LNHDA and SQIVND (reference sequence). The CDR3 covers 14 residues. The CDR3 DNA is TGTGCCAGTAGTTGGGGGACAGGGGCCTACGAGCAGTACTTC. Translation: CASSWGTGAYEQYF.

This rearrangement joins TRBV27 to TRBJ2-1; 7 bases are shared with TRBD1. The CDR3 covers 14 residues. Germline values: CDR1 MNHEY, CDR2 SMNVEV (reference sequence). The V segment lost 6 bases and the J segment 7 bases; nucleotides outside the gene matches: 9. CDR3 protein: CASRDRTGRNEQFF. The CDR3 DNA is TGTGCCAGCAGGGATAGGACAGGCAGAAATGAGCAGTTCTTC.

This rearrangement joins TRBV4-1 to TRBJ2-7, with D uncertain. Germline CDR1 and CDR2: MGHRA and YSYEKL. Trimming removed 4 bases from V and 0 bases from J, with 13 bases in between. There are 15 residues in the CDR3. The CDR3 DNA follows: TGCGCCAGCAGCCCCTCAACAGAGAGCTCCTACGAGCAGTACTTC. Its translation: CASSPSTESSYEQYF.

The gene calls are TRBV6-5 and TRBJ1-4, with D maybe TRBD1 (5 bases). The CDR3 loop spans 15 amino acids. Per germline, CDR1 MNHEY and CDR2 SVGAGI. With 5 bases removed from V and 15 bases from J, the gap between germline ends came to 25 bases. The CDR3 is CASSPIILDKNNMFF. The CDR3 region has the DNA TGTGCCAGCAGTCCCATCATATTGGACAAAAACAACATGTTTTTT.

This sequence joins TRBV11-2 and TRBJ2-7; TRBD2 might be the D (7 bases). Germline values: CDR1 SGHAT, CDR2 FQNNGV. Trimming removed 1 base at V and 3 bases at J, with 13 bases between. CDR3 length: 15 residues. The CDR3 DNA reads as TGTGCCAGCAGCTTAGGGGGGGGGCTGGACTACGAGCAGTACTTC. Protein: CASSLGGGLDYEQYF.

The rearrangement links TRBV6-4 to TRBJ1-2, with unresolved D. The CDR3 covers 11 residues. Per germline, CDR1 MRHNA and CDR2 SNTAGT. The V end was cut by 6 bases, the J end by 8 bases, with 10 bases between. CDR3 protein: CASRGGGGYTF. The CDR3 nucleotides are TGTGCCAGCAGGGGCGGCGGGGGCTACACCTTC.

The CDR3 coding sequence is TGTGCCAGCAGCTTAGGAGGGCCCGAGCAGTACTTC. The encoded protein is CASSLGGPEQYF. V usage is TRBV11-2 and J usage is TRBJ2-7, with a weak D call TRBD2 (5 bases). CDR1 and CDR2 (germline): SGHAT, FQNNGV. The CDR3 has 12 amino acids. V was clipped by 1 base and J by 6 bases, with 7 bases between them.

The chain carries TRBV9 and TRBJ2-1, with D possibly TRBD2 on 6 matching bases. Trimming removed 6 bases from V and 7 bases from J, with 23 bases in between. Germline V CDR1 and CDR2: SGDLS, YYNGEE. The CDR3 is made up of 16 amino acids. This chain's CDR3 is CASNAPAGAVLNEQFF. In nucleotides, the CDR3 is TGTGCCAGCAATGCCCCAGCGGGTGCCGTTTTGAATGAGCAGTTCTTC. Based on the CDR3 plus reference TRBV9 and TRBJ2-1, the full variable domain is DSGVTQTPKHLITATGQRVTLRCSPRSGDLSVYWYQQSLDQGLQFLIQYYNGEERAKGNILERFSAQQFPDLHSELNLSSLELGDSALYFCASNAPAGAVLNEQFFGPGTRLTVL.